The 8 T cell receptor beta chains below were found in one sample sequenced in a study of neurological immune-mediated disorders. Sample time point: technical triplicate 3. MiXCR, applied by TCRdb to the 5' RACE reads, yields one record per CDR3 protein. In the table there are about 31,000 distinct CDR3 sequences, approximately 16% of which are singletons. The sequencing input was CD4+ T cells from blood. These receptors all stem from a female donor with HTLV-1-associated myelopathy (HAM/TSP).

Many counts were recorded for this clonotype. CDR3 in amino acids: CASSLSGTHTDTQYF. Written as DNA, the CDR3 is TGCGCCAGCAGCTTAAGCGGGACCCACACAGATACGCAGTATTTT. V and J are TRBV5-1 and TRBJ2-3, with 7 bases aligning to TRBD2. Germline V gene data show CDR1 as SGHRS and CDR2 as YFSETQ. CDR3 length: 15 residues. The junction had 5 bases not matched to a gene; V was cut back by 2 bases and J by 2 bases.

Regarding this clonotype: No conserved phenylalanine or tryptophan ends this CDR3, so it is likely a read error. It is unclear where the CDR3 begins or ends on the DNA, so no DNA is shown, and the CDR3 is as TCRdb lists it. The rearrangement uses TRBV3-1 and TRBJ2-7; TRBD2, the D gene given by the table, was not confirmed from the DNA. The CDR3 is 8 residues long, counting both termini. CDR1 is LGHDT, CDR2 YNNKEL, per germline (reference sequence). This CDR3 reads CASSHLAG.

This clonotype has a count of ten or more. The rearrangement links TRBV20-1 to TRBJ1-2; 10 bases map to TRBD1. Trimming removed 1 base from V and 2 bases from J; junction bases left unmatched: 16. The CDR3 runs 19 residues. Germline V lookup: CDR1 DFQATT, CDR2 SNEGSKA (reference sequence). CDR3 amino acids: CSARGTSPTRTGGNYGYTF. The DNA for the CDR3 is TGCAGTGCTAGAGGGACCTCCCCAACGAGGACAGGGGGAAACTATGGCTACACCTTC.

This clonotype was seen ten or more times. The chain is built from TRBV12-3 or TRBV12-4 and TRBJ1-5, with D possibly matching TRBD1 (6 bases). The V end lost 6 bases, the J end lost 7 bases, and 16 bases lay between the germline ends. This CDR3 is built from 14 residues. The CDR3 sequence: CASSPEGVQQPQHF. In DNA, the CDR3 is TGTGCCAGCAGCCCCGAGGGGGTCCAGCAGCCCCAGCATTTT.

In this sample, this clonotype is medium-sized. V gene TRBV20-1 combines with J gene TRBJ1-3; D is ambiguous. CDR3 length: 14 amino acids. Germline CDR1 DFQATT, CDR2 SNEGSKA (reference sequence). Trimming cost V 0 bases and J 7 bases, with 13 bases left between them. DNA of the CDR3: TGCAGTGCTAGAGATTTGGCAGCCGGCAACACCATATATTTT. This codes for CSARDLAAGNTIYF.

This clonotype came up once. An end of the junction does not agree with germline; a read error may underlie this. The chain is built from TRBV12-3 or TRBV12-4 and TRBJ2-7, with 10 bases lining up with TRBD2. The last part of the DNA fits TRBJ2-1 better; the J call may be wrong. The CDR3 is 14 residues long. The CDR3 DNA follows: TGTGCCAGCACTTTACTAGCGGGGTCCAATGAGCAGTTCTTC. It codes for CASTLLAGSNEQFF.

This clonotype was seen at least ten times. The gene calls are TRBV27 and TRBJ2-1; 9 nucleotides match TRBD1. The CDR3 contains 16 residues. The V and J ends lost 5 bases and 0 bases, in that order; junction bases with no gene match: 5. Germline V gene lookup returns CDR1 MNHEY and CDR2 SMNVEV (reference sequence). The DNA for the CDR3 is TGTGCCAGCAGTCCACTGACAGGGGGCTCCTACAATGAGCAGTTCTTC. Protein: CASSPLTGGSYNEQFF.

The table lists this clonotype with many counts. The chain couples TRBV4-3 to TRBJ2-1, with a tentative D call TRBD2 (5 bases). V was trimmed by 0 bases and J by 8 bases, leaving 11 bases between them. This CDR3 is built from 14 residues. Germline-derived CDR1 and CDR2 are LGHNA and YSLEER. This CDR3 reads CASSQDVKLDEQFF. In DNA, the CDR3 is TGCGCCAGCAGCCAAGACGTCAAACTAGATGAGCAGTTCTTC.